These 23 T cell receptor beta chains share one sample of origin, sequenced in a study of blood T cell repertoires in COVID-19. The table came from immunoSEQ multiplex PCR; TCRdb's copy has only in-frame clones and leaves some out. The sample holds tens of thousands of clones, 85% seen once. Material for sequencing was peripheral blood. All receptors derive from a human donor in a cohort sampled during active COVID-19.

This sequence joins TRBV28 and TRBJ2-1, with 7 bases lining up with TRBD1. The CDR3 extends over 17 amino acids. J gave up 2 bases and V 4 bases, and 11 bases lay outside the gene matches. CDR1 is MDHEN, CDR2 SYDVKM, per germline. DNA for the CDR3: TGTGCCAGCAGTTCCTTGGACAGGTGGATTGCCTACAATGAGCAGTTCTTC. It specifies CASSSLDRWIAYNEQFF.

The rearrangement uses TRBV7-9 and TRBJ2-1; 7 bases are a match to TRBD2. Germline V gene sequence: CDR1 SEHNR, CDR2 FQNEAQ (reference sequence). V was clipped by 5 bases and J by 7 bases; unmatched bases: 20. This CDR3 spans 18 amino acids. As DNA, the CDR3 is TGTGCCAGCAGCCCCGGCCGGGGAACGCGCGGGAGTATAAATGAGCAGTTCTTC. Translating gives CASSPGRGTRGSINEQFF.

The gene calls are TRBV9 and TRBJ2-2, with D maybe TRBD1 (6 bases). The CDR3 covers 15 residues. The ends were cut back, 2 bases at V and 1 base at J, with 9 bases in the middle. Germline CDR1 and CDR2: SGDLS and YYNGEE. The CDR3 region has the DNA TGTGCCAGCAGCGTCAGCAGGGGGAACACCGGGGAGCTGTTTTTT. It encodes CASSVSRGNTGELFF.

The V gene is TRBV28, the J gene TRBJ2-5; the match to TRBD2 covers 9 bases. V lost 5 bases to trimming and J lost 4 bases; unmatched junction nucleotides: 14. CDR3 length equals 17 residues. CDR1 and CDR2 (germline): MDHEN, SYDVKM. CDR3 residues: CASSPLSVREGGETQYF. CDR3 bases: TGTGCCAGCAGTCCCCTTTCTGTGCGGGAGGGCGGAGAGACCCAGTACTTC.

The chain is built from TRBV24-1 and TRBJ2-7; unclear D gene. CDR1 is KGHDR, CDR2 SFDVKD, per germline. Trimming pared 7 bases from V and 3 bases from J, leaving 6 bases between. The CDR3 has 11 amino acids. The CDR3 spells CATSRSYEQYF. The CDR3 DNA is TGTGCCACCAGCCGTAGCTACGAGCAGTACTTC.

This chain connects TRBV5-6 to TRBJ1-5; 8 nucleotides line up with TRBD1. Germline assignment: CDR1 SGHDT and CDR2 YYEEEE. With V trimmed by 3 bases and J by 7 bases, 12 bases remained unmatched. The CDR3 consists of 16 residues. CDR3 nucleotide sequence: TGTGCCAGCAGCTCATCAAGGCAGGGGGCGGGACAGCCCCAGCATTTT. This translates into CASSSSRQGAGQPQHF.

The gene calls are TRBV19 and TRBJ2-1, with D uncertain. V was cut by 9 bases and J by 3 bases, with 12 bases left in between. Germline CDR1 and CDR2: LNHDA and SQIVND (reference sequence). The CDR3 runs to 13 residues. The CDR3 loop is CASAGSLYNEQFF. The CDR3 DNA follows: TGTGCCAGCGCCGGTTCCCTCTACAATGAGCAGTTCTTC. The complete variable domain, with remaining parts taken from reference TRBV19 and TRBJ2-1, reads DGGITQSPKYLFRKEGQNVTLSCEQNLNHDAMYWYRQDPGQGLRLIYYSQIVNDFQKGDIAEGYSVSREKKESFPLTVTSAQKNPTAFYLCASAGSLYNEQFFGPGTRLTVL.

This chain joins TRBV9 and TRBJ2-2; TRBD2 aligns across 7 bases. V shed 6 bases and J 7 bases; nucleotides not matched to a gene: 6. CDR1 SGDLS and CDR2 YYNGEE come from the germline V gene. This CDR3 contains 13 residues. CDR3 in DNA: TGTGCCAGCACCCCTACGGGGGGCGGGGAGCTGTTTTTT. Residues: CASTPTGGGELFF. Looking up the rest from reference TRBV9 and TRBJ2-2 gives the full variable domain: DSGVTQTPKHLITATGQRVTLRCSPRSGDLSVYWYQQSLDQGLQFLIQYYNGEERAKGNILERFSAQQFPDLHSELNLSSLELGDSALYFCASTPTGGGELFFGEGSRLTVL.

The chain has TRBV28 and TRBJ2-5, with a weak D call TRBD2 (5 bases). From germline, CDR1 is MDHEN and CDR2 SYDVKM. V lost 2 bases to trimming and J lost 4 bases, with 11 bases between them. This CDR3 has 14 residues. CDR3 in DNA: TGTGCCAGCAGTTTAGGGCTAGAGGGAGAGACCCAGTACTTC. Encoded protein: CASSLGLEGETQYF.

This chain connects TRBV30 to TRBJ1-2; D remains ambiguous. Trimming shortened V by 4 bases and J by 8 bases, and 26 bases separated the two germline ends. CDR1 is GTSNPN, CDR2 SVGIG, per germline (reference sequence). This CDR3 region has 16 residues. The DNA of the CDR3 is TGTGCCTGGATTCCCCCCGTCGGACCAACCGGGAGAGGCTACACCTTC. Residues: CAWIPPVGPTGRGYTF.

This chain connects TRBV6-2 or TRBV6-3 to TRBJ2-7, with D tentatively TRBD1 (5 bases). The CDR3 has 14 residues. Trimming pared 5 bases from V and 4 bases from J, leaving 15 bases between. Germline V gives CDR1 MNHEY, CDR2 SVGEGT. The CDR3 protein is CASSPPGLRYEQYF. The CDR3, as DNA: TGTGCCAGCAGTCCCCCAGGGTTACGATACGAGCAGTACTTC.

The chain carries TRBV4-1 and TRBJ2-1; TRBD2 aligns across 8 bases. V dropped 3 bases and J dropped 5; count of bases not matched to a gene: 12. The germline gives CDR1 MGHRA, CDR2 YSYEKL. The CDR3 loop spans 17 amino acids. In nucleotides, the CDR3 is TGCGCCAGCAGCCACCACTTTCGCGGGGGGACTAACAATGAGCAGTTCTTC. Its translation: CASSHHFRGGTNNEQFF.

This chain links TRBV5-1 with TRBJ2-1; no firm D call. Germline CDR1 and CDR2: SGHRS and YFSETQ. The ends were cut back, 0 bases at V and 0 bases at J, with 4 bases in the middle. This CDR3 region has 14 residues. The CDR3 is CASSLASSYNEQFF. In DNA form, the CDR3 reads TGCGCCAGCAGCTTGGCGAGCTCCTACAATGAGCAGTTCTTC.

J is TRBJ2-3 and V is TRBV15; D may be TRBD1 (6 bases). The CDR3 extends over 20 amino acids. Germline V lookup: CDR1 LNHNV, CDR2 YYDKDF (reference sequence). V lost 0 bases and J lost 4, with 26 bases in between. In nucleotides, the CDR3 is TGTGCCACCAGCAGAGAGCCCCGCAGGGGCAGGGCAAGGTTTTCAGATACGCAGTATTTT. As protein: CATSREPRRGRARFSDTQYF.

The V gene is TRBV19, the J gene TRBJ1-5; 7 positions agree with TRBD1. Per germline, CDR1 LNHDA and CDR2 SQIVND (reference sequence). The V and J ends lost 8 bases and 8 bases, in that order; junction bases with no gene match: 18. The CDR3 is 16 residues long. The CDR3 protein is CASSRPTQGTMEPQHF. The CDR3 coding sequence is TGTGCCAGTTCCCGCCCGACACAGGGGACGATGGAGCCCCAGCATTTT. Together with reference TRBV19 and TRBJ1-5, the CDR3 gives the full variable domain: DGGITQSPKYLFRKEGQNVTLSCEQNLNHDAMYWYRQDPGQGLRLIYYSQIVNDFQKGDIAEGYSVSREKKESFPLTVTSAQKNPTAFYLCASSRPTQGTMEPQHFGDGTRLSIL.

This clone appeared once. The same CDR3 is also encoded by other DNA sequences in this sample. The rearrangement links TRBV4-2 to TRBJ2-7; 9 nucleotides agree with TRBD2. Germline CDR1 LGHNA, CDR2 YNFKEQ. The CDR3 is 18 amino acids. Trimming cost V 1 base and J 9 bases; bases outside gene matches: 19. The CDR3 DNA sequence: TGTGCCAGCAGCCAAGTTCCGGGACTAGCAGGAGGGCCGGGGGGGCAGTACTTC. Its protein product is CASSQVPGLAGGPGGQYF.

V gene TRBV3-1 (or the pseudogene TRBV3-2) combines with J gene TRBJ2-7, with D unclear. V was trimmed by 0 bases and J by 6 bases, leaving 15 bases between them. The CDR3 runs to 15 residues. Germline CDR1 is LGHDT and CDR2 is YNNKEL (reference sequence). CDR3 nucleotide sequence: TGTGCCAGCAGCCAAGATCCCTGGGTTCAGGCCGAGCAGTACTTC. This translates into CASSQDPWVQAEQYF.

Only one count was recorded for this clone. The V call is TRBV7-8, the J call TRBJ2-1; 11 nucleotides match TRBD2. With V trimmed by 1 base and J by 4 bases, 6 bases remained unmatched. The CDR3 sequence is 17 residues long. CDR1 and CDR2 from the germline V gene are SGHVS and FQNEAQ. The CDR3 bases are TGTGCCAGCAGCTTAGGTAGCGGGAGGGCCGGGTACAATGAGCAGTTCTTC. It yields the protein CASSLGSGRAGYNEQFF. The variable domain in full, with the rest retrieved from reference TRBV7-8 and TRBJ2-1, is GAGVSQSPRYKVAKRGQDVALRCDPISGHVSLFWYQQALGQGPEFLTYFQNEAQLDKSGLPSDRFFAERPEGSVSTLKIQRTQQEDSAVYLCASSLGSGRAGYNEQFFGPGTRLTVL.

The chain uses TRBV9 and TRBJ1-6; 9 nucleotides agree with TRBD1. After removal of 3 bases from V and 7 bases from J, the junction contained 5 bases not matched to a gene. Germline V gene data show CDR1 as SGDLS and CDR2 as YYNGEE. This CDR3 is built from 15 residues. The CDR3 region is CASSDRQGGNSPLHF. CDR3 sequence (DNA): TGTGCCAGCAGCGACCGACAGGGGGGAAATTCACCCCTCCACTTT.

The chain joins TRBV4-1 to TRBJ2-2, with unresolved D. From germline, CDR1 is MGHRA and CDR2 YSYEKL. Between the trimmed V and J ends, which lost 3 bases and 0 bases, there was a span of 11 bases. The CDR3 loop spans 16 amino acids. CDR3 amino acids: CASSQARIANTGELFF. CDR3 nucleotide sequence: TGCGCCAGCAGCCAGGCTAGGATCGCGAACACCGGGGAGCTGTTTTTT.

V and J are TRBV5-1 and TRBJ2-1; 11 nucleotides line up with TRBD2. The CDR3 sequence is 17 residues long. CDR1 is SGHRS and CDR2 is YFSETQ in the germline V gene. With V trimmed by 0 bases and J by 6 bases, 8 bases remained unmatched. The CDR3 reads CASSLVTGTSGSNEQFF. CDR3 DNA: TGCGCCAGCAGCTTGGTGACCGGGACTAGCGGTTCCAATGAGCAGTTCTTC.

This clone showed up just a few times. The V gene is TRBV7-6, the J gene TRBJ2-7; 10 bases fit TRBD2. The CDR3 is 13 amino acids. Germline values: CDR1 SGHVS, CDR2 FNYEAQ. V was pared by 4 bases and J by 4 bases, with 1 base of the junction left unmatched. The CDR3 DNA sequence: TGTGCCAGCAGCTCGACTAGCGGGTACGAGCAGTACTTC. Protein sequence: CASSSTSGYEQYF.

The chain is built from TRBV19 and TRBJ1-2; D not certain. Trimming shortened V by 4 bases and J by 0 bases, and 12 bases separated the two germline ends. Per the germline V gene, CDR1 is LNHDA and CDR2 is SQIVND (reference sequence). The CDR3 is 15 residues long. The CDR3 sequence is CASSRTAGTNYGYTF. CDR3 DNA: TGTGCCAGTAGTAGAACAGCCGGGACTAACTATGGCTACACCTTC. Supplemented by reference TRBV19 and TRBJ1-2, the full variable domain reads DGGITQSPKYLFRKEGQNVTLSCEQNLNHDAMYWYRQDPGQGLRLIYYSQIVNDFQKGDIAEGYSVSREKKESFPLTVTSAQKNPTAFYLCASSRTAGTNYGYTFGSGTRLTVV.